A single sample is the source of the 32 T cell receptor beta chains below, sequenced in a study of OX40 agonist ivuxolimab in advanced cancers. Library preparation was by the immunoSEQ multiplex PCR assay. This is the immuneACCESS table as TCRdb keeps it, with only in-frame sequences that have V and J called. A part of the clones is gone; compared with another copy, unresolved V genes explain less than half, and the rest is unexplained. Present in this sample are around 62,000 clones, around nine tenths of which were seen just once. The ten largest clonotypes hold 0.85% to 1.4% of the sample. This sample comprised CD4+ or CD8+ T cells sorted from blood, obtained in a trial of the OX40 agonist ivuxolimab. The receptor source for this set is an adult with an advanced solid tumor such as melanoma, head and neck, liver or kidney cancer.

This chain links TRBV28 with TRBJ1-2; possible D gene TRBD1, 6 bases. The CDR3 covers 15 residues. Germline V CDR1 and CDR2: MDHEN, SYDVKM. Trimming left V 5 bases short and J 6 bases short, with 19 bases between. The CDR3 sequence is CASSLSRGGNDGYTF. The CDR3 DNA is TGTGCCAGCAGTCTATCCCGAGGGGGGAACGATGGCTACACCTTC.

V and J are TRBV6-1 and TRBJ1-4, with 7 bases lining up with TRBD1. The CDR3 has 15 residues. V lost 4 bases to trimming and J lost 7 bases; unmatched junction nucleotides: 9. The germline gives CDR1 MNHNS, CDR2 SASEGT. CDR3: CASSGQGRISEKLFF. The CDR3 DNA sequence: TGTGCCAGCAGTGGACAGGGCCGAATTTCTGAAAAACTGTTTTTT.

This chain joins TRBV19 and TRBJ1-1; D gene ambiguous. V was trimmed by 3 bases and J by 0 bases, leaving 5 bases between them. From germline, CDR1 is LNHDA and CDR2 SQIVND (reference sequence). The CDR3 spans 13 residues. This chain's CDR3 is CASSISVNTEAFF. The CDR3 DNA follows: TGTGCCAGTAGTATCTCAGTGAACACTGAAGCTTTCTTT.

The chain combines TRBV7-8 with TRBJ1-5, with TRBD1 identical over 7 bases. Germline V gene sequence: CDR1 SGHVS, CDR2 FQNEAQ. Unmatched junction bases numbered 9, after V lost 0 bases and J lost 4 bases. The CDR3 length is 17 residues. The CDR3 DNA reads TGTGCCAGCAGCTTAGCGAGCAGGGGGGCCGTGAATCAGCCCCAGCATTTT. Translated, it gives CASSLASRGAVNQPQHF. The full variable domain, its missing parts supplied by reference TRBV7-8 and TRBJ1-5, is GAGVSQSPRYKVAKRGQDVALRCDPISGHVSLFWYQQALGQGPEFLTYFQNEAQLDKSGLPSDRFFAERPEGSVSTLKIQRTQQEDSAVYLCASSLASRGAVNQPQHFGDGTRLSIL.

The chain links TRBV9 to TRBJ2-4, with 12 bases matching TRBD2. Germline CDR1 is SGDLS and CDR2 is YYNGEE. V dropped 10 bases and J dropped 1; count of bases not matched to a gene: 12. This CDR3 comprises 17 residues. The CDR3 sequence: CAPKELAGGLAKNIQYF. In DNA form, the CDR3 reads TGTGCCCCTAAGGAGCTAGCGGGAGGGCTGGCCAAAAACATTCAGTACTTC.

The V call is TRBV4-1, the J call TRBJ2-1, with D possibly being TRBD2 (6 bases). Trimming shortened V by 4 bases and J by 4 bases, and 20 bases separated the two germline ends. There are 17 residues in the CDR3. Germline V gene sequence: CDR1 MGHRA, CDR2 YSYEKL. Written as DNA, the CDR3 is TGCGCCAGCAGCCCGACCGGCGGGGTAAGCCGGTACAATGAGCAGTTCTTC. It translates to CASSPTGGVSRYNEQFF.

The chain recombines TRBV27 with TRBJ2-6; 8 bases agree with TRBD2. The V segment lost 6 bases and the J segment 0 bases; nucleotides outside the gene matches: 7. Germline V gene lookup returns CDR1 MNHEY and CDR2 SMNVEV (reference sequence). CDR3 length: 17 amino acids. The CDR3 DNA reads as TGTGCCAGCAGCCGGGAGGGGTACCTCTCTGGGGCCAACGTCCTGACTTTC. It translates to CASSREGYLSGANVLTF. Full variable domain (rest looked up from reference TRBV27 and TRBJ2-6): EAQVTQNPRYLITVTGKKLTVTCSQNMNHEYMSWYRQDPGLGLRQIYYSMNVEVTDKGDVPEGYKVSRKEKRNFPLILESPSPNQTSLYFCASSREGYLSGANVLTFGAGSRLTVL.

This chain connects TRBV28 to TRBJ1-2; unclear D gene. This CDR3 contains 13 residues. V was shortened by 10 bases and J by 7 bases, with 19 bases between the two germline ends. Germline loops: CDR1 MDHEN, CDR2 SYDVKM. The CDR3: CATLDGLSGGYTF. The DNA for the CDR3 is TGTGCCACCCTGGACGGCCTCTCCGGTGGCTACACCTTC.

The V call is TRBV19, the J call TRBJ2-7; 10 bases are shared with TRBD2. CDR3 length: 13 residues. V shed 6 bases and J 4 bases; nucleotides not matched to a gene: 3. In germline, CDR1 is LNHDA, CDR2 SQIVND (reference sequence). CDR3 coding DNA: TGTGCCAGTAGCTCACTAGCGGGGTACGAGCAGTACTTC. Its translation: CASSSLAGYEQYF.

The chain joins TRBV5-1 to TRBJ2-1; D call uncertain. Per germline, CDR1 SGHRS and CDR2 YFSETQ. The V gene lost 4 bases and the J gene lost 1 base, with 9 bases spanning the gap. The CDR3 consists of 14 residues. CDR3 residues: CASSPLQSYNEQFF. Written as DNA, the CDR3 is TGCGCCAGCAGCCCTTTACAGTCCTACAATGAGCAGTTCTTC.

The chain recombines TRBV28 with TRBJ2-5, with D possibly being TRBD1 (6 bases). Trimming removed 5 bases at V and 5 bases at J, with 15 bases between. This CDR3 spans 14 amino acids. Germline V gene sequence: CDR1 MDHEN, CDR2 SYDVKM. CDR3 sequence (DNA): TGTGCCAGCAGTATCCCCTCCCAGGGGGAGACCCAGTACTTC. Translation: CASSIPSQGETQYF.

This clone was detected only once. The chain recombines TRBV28 with TRBJ2-1; no reliable D call. From germline, CDR1 is MDHEN and CDR2 SYDVKM. The CDR3 has 14 amino acids. V was pared by 2 bases and J by 6 bases, with 11 bases between. As DNA, the CDR3 is TGTGCCAGCAGTTTACCCTCCAGGATCAATGAGCAGTTCTTC. It yields the protein CASSLPSRINEQFF.

This clone was observed a single time. The chain combines TRBV11-3 with TRBJ2-1, with 9 bases lining up with TRBD2. Germline V gene sequence: CDR1 SGHNT, CDR2 YENEEA. V trimming: 0 bases; J trimming: 10 bases; junction bases outside the gene matches: 19. The CDR3 contains 19 residues. CDR3 bases: TGTGCCAGCAGCTTAGAACCCCTAGCGGGACTACTCAGGTGGTGGGAGCAGTTCTTC. Protein product: CASSLEPLAGLLRWWEQFF. Combining the CDR3 with reference TRBV11-3 and TRBJ2-1 gives the whole variable domain EAGVVQSPRYKIIEKKQPVAFWCNPISGHNTLYWYLQNLGQGPELLIRYENEEAVDDSQLPKDRFSAERLKGVDSTLKIQPAELGDSAVYLCASSLEPLAGLLRWWEQFFGPGTRLTVL.

This rearrangement joins TRBV19 to TRBJ2-7, with D maybe TRBD2 (5 bases). The ends were cut back, 1 base at V and 7 bases at J, with 17 bases in the middle. The CDR3 extends over 15 amino acids. CDR1 is LNHDA, CDR2 SQIVND, per germline (reference sequence). The CDR3 DNA follows: TGTGCCAGTAGTATAGCCCAGAGGGCCTCGGGTGAGCAGTACTTC. Protein product: CASSIAQRASGEQYF.

This chain uses TRBV18 with TRBJ2-1, with D uncertain. This CDR3 contains 14 residues. Trimming took off 4 bases at V and 3 bases at J, with 10 bases between the two ends. The germline CDR1 and CDR2 sequences are KGHSH and LQKENI. This CDR3 reads CASSLRVDYNEQFF. As DNA, the CDR3 is TGTGCCAGCTCACTACGTGTGGACTACAATGAGCAGTTCTTC.

This clone was seen only once. This CDR3 reads CASSLGTQPIYGYTF. CDR3 DNA sequence: TGTGCCAGCAGTTTGGGGACGCAACCCATCTATGGCTACACCTTC. The chain is built from TRBV28 and TRBJ1-2; possibly TRBD1 for D (5 bases). Germline V gene lookup returns CDR1 MDHEN and CDR2 SYDVKM. Trimming stripped 3 bases from V and 4 bases from J, with 15 bases between. This CDR3 comprises 15 residues.

This chain joins TRBV10-3 and TRBJ2-5; the match to TRBD2 covers 9 bases. The CDR3 covers 15 residues. Germline CDR1 is ENHRY and CDR2 is SYGVKD. The junction had 5 bases not matched to a gene; V was cut back by 2 bases and J by 4 bases. Here the CDR3 DNA reads TGTGCCATCAGTGAGGCTAGCGGGACGGTAGAGACCCAGTACTTC. This sequence encodes CAISEASGTVETQYF.

The chain recombines TRBV28 with TRBJ1-5; TRBD1 agrees at 9 bases. With V trimmed by 5 bases and J by 5 bases, 1 base remained unmatched. Germline assignment: CDR1 MDHEN and CDR2 SYDVKM. The CDR3 runs 13 residues. In DNA form, the CDR3 reads TGTGCCAGCAGTGGGGACAGGGATCAGCCCCAGCATTTT. It yields the protein CASSGDRDQPQHF.

The chain couples TRBV27 to TRBJ1-6; D is possibly TRBD1 (5 bases). With 3 bases removed from V and 7 bases from J, the gap between germline ends came to 7 bases. This CDR3 spans 13 amino acids. Germline CDR1 is MNHEY and CDR2 is SMNVEV (reference sequence). CDR3 sequence (DNA): TGTGCCAGCAGTTTTGACAGAAATTCACCCCTCCACTTT. Its protein product is CASSFDRNSPLHF.

The chain joins TRBV6-1 to TRBJ2-1; no clear D. Looked up from germline, CDR1 is MNHNS and CDR2 is SASEGT. Trimming removed 5 bases from V and 8 bases from J, with 16 bases in between. The CDR3 runs to 14 residues. The CDR3 DNA sequence: TGTGCCAGCAGTCTGGACCCCAATCAGGATGAGCAGTTCTTC. Protein product: CASSLDPNQDEQFF.

J is TRBJ2-7 and V is TRBV28; 7 bases are shared with TRBD1. This CDR3 contains 15 residues. V was clipped by 6 bases and J by 6 bases; unmatched bases: 14. Germline V gives CDR1 MDHEN, CDR2 SYDVKM. The CDR3 sequence: CASRFRGQGGSEQYF. The CDR3, as DNA: TGTGCCAGCAGATTTAGGGGGCAGGGTGGTTCCGAGCAGTACTTC.

This clone was detected once. This sequence joins TRBV5-4 and TRBJ1-2; no reliable D call. The germline V gene has CDR1 SGHNT and CDR2 YYREEE (reference sequence). The CDR3 runs to 14 residues. V lost 2 bases to trimming and J lost 0 bases, with 8 bases between them. The CDR3: CASSFNGANYGYTF. CDR3 nucleotides: TGTGCCAGCAGCTTCAACGGAGCTAACTATGGCTACACCTTC.

This rearrangement joins TRBV9 to TRBJ1-1; D is uncertain. Germline V lookup: CDR1 SGDLS, CDR2 YYNGEE. The V end was cut by 4 bases, the J end by 5 bases, with 18 bases between. This CDR3 region has 15 residues. CDR3 residues: CASSLQSGGGTEAFF. CDR3 DNA sequence: TGTGCCAGCAGCCTCCAGTCTGGTGGAGGTACTGAAGCTTTCTTT. The whole variable domain, filled in from reference TRBV9 and TRBJ1-1, reads DSGVTQTPKHLITATGQRVTLRCSPRSGDLSVYWYQQSLDQGLQFLIQYYNGEERAKGNILERFSAQQFPDLHSELNLSSLELGDSALYFCASSLQSGGGTEAFFGQGTRLTVV.

This clone was recorded once. The chain links TRBV28 to TRBJ1-5; a possible D gene is TRBD1 (6 bases). The CDR3 extends over 14 amino acids. V dropped 6 bases and J dropped 5 bases, with 14 bases sitting between them. In germline, CDR1 is MDHEN, CDR2 SYDVKM. CDR3 sequence reads: CASRWDTSYQPQHF. The DNA of the CDR3 is TGTGCCAGCAGATGGGACACATCATATCAGCCCCAGCATTTT.

The chain is built from TRBV2 and TRBJ1-5, with D possibly being TRBD1 (6 bases). Germline V CDR1 and CDR2: SNHLY, FYNNEI. This CDR3 is built from 14 residues. The V end was cut by 7 bases, the J end by 2 bases, with 12 bases between. Here the CDR3 reads CASNQQGGNQPQHF. The CDR3 DNA reads TGTGCCAGCAACCAACAGGGTGGCAATCAGCCCCAGCATTTT. Together with reference TRBV2 and TRBJ1-5, the CDR3 gives the full variable domain: EPEVTQTPSHQVTQMGQEVILRCVPISNHLYFYWYRQILGQKVEFLVSFYNNEISEKSEIFDDQFSVERPDGSNFTLKIRSTKLEDSAMYFCASNQQGGNQPQHFGDGTRLSIL.

This chain connects TRBV28 to TRBJ2-1, with TRBD2 as a possible D gene (6 bases). This CDR3 spans 13 amino acids. The V gene lost 2 bases and the J gene lost 8 bases, with 10 bases spanning the gap. From germline, CDR1 is MDHEN and CDR2 SYDVKM. The CDR3, as DNA: TGTGCCAGCAGTTTAGCGGCGGGATATGAGCAGTTCTTC. This encodes CASSLAAGYEQFF.

The rearrangement joins TRBV5-6 to TRBJ2-3; TRBD2 might be the D (6 bases). The V gene's germline CDR1 is SGHDT and CDR2 YYEEEE. The CDR3 has 16 amino acids. V was cut by 4 bases and J by 0 bases, with 15 bases left in between. CDR3 amino acids: CASSPAGRLSTDTQYF. The CDR3 bases are TGTGCCAGCAGCCCGGCGGGGCGACTTAGCACAGATACGCAGTATTTT.

In DNA form, the CDR3 reads TGTGCCAGCAGTGTTGGGGGGGGCGAGACCCAGTACTTC. It specifies CASSVGGGETQYF. J is TRBJ2-5 and V is TRBV2, with D possibly matching TRBD2 (7 bases). The V end lost 4 bases, the J end lost 5 bases, and 11 bases lay between the germline ends. Germline lookup yields CDR1 SNHLY and CDR2 FYNNEI. This CDR3 spans 13 amino acids.

The V gene is TRBV5-6, the J gene TRBJ2-3; D unresolved. From germline, CDR1 is SGHDT and CDR2 YYEEEE. The CDR3 runs 15 residues. The V gene lost 0 bases and the J gene lost 6 bases, with 14 bases spanning the gap. The CDR3 loop is CASSLEAANFDTQYF. The CDR3 region has the DNA TGTGCCAGCAGCTTGGAGGCTGCCAACTTTGATACGCAGTATTTT.

This clone was detected a few times. The chain joins TRBV5-1 to TRBJ2-1; 11 nucleotides agree with TRBD2. Germline loops: CDR1 SGHRS, CDR2 YFSETQ. After removal of 3 bases from V and 4 bases from J, the junction contained 6 bases not matched to a gene. The CDR3 sequence is 16 residues long. The CDR3 protein is CASSSASGRRYNEQFF. In DNA form, the CDR3 reads TGCGCCAGCAGCTCGGCTAGCGGGAGGCGATACAATGAGCAGTTCTTC.

The rearrangement uses TRBV7-2 and TRBJ2-3; D is perhaps TRBD2 (6 bases). The CDR3 sequence is 13 residues long. V lost 6 bases and J 0 bases, leaving 7 bases between the germline ends. The germline CDR1 and CDR2 sequences are SGHTA and FQGNSA. The CDR3 loop reads CASRSGSTDTQYF. The CDR3 DNA sequence: TGTGCCAGCAGGAGCGGGAGCACAGATACGCAGTATTTT.

V gene TRBV29-1 combines with J gene TRBJ2-3; D is unclear. The CDR3 extends over 11 amino acids. Germline V gene sequence: CDR1 SQVTM, CDR2 ANQGSEA. V was pared by 7 bases and J by 6 bases, with 11 bases between. The CDR3 protein is CSGRVGDTQYF. DNA of the CDR3: TGCAGCGGACGTGTCGGGGATACGCAGTATTTT.